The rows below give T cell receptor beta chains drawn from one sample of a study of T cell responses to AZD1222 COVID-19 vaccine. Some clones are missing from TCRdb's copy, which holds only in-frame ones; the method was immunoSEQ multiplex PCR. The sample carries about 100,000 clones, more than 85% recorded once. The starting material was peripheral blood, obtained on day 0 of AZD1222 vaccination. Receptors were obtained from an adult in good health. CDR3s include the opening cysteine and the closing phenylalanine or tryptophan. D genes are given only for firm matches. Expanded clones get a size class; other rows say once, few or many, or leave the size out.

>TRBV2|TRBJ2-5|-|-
TGTGCCAGCAGCTGGGGGAGCGATTTGGAGGGGACCCAGTACTTC
CASSWGSDLEGTQYF
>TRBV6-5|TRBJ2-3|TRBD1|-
TGTGCCAGCAGTCCCGGACAGGGAACAGATACGCAGTATTTT
CASSPGQGTDTQYF
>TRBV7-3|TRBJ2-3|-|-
TGTGCCAGCAGCTTAAACGGGCGACCAGATACGCAGTATTTT
CASSLNGRPDTQYF
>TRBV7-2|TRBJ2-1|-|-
TGTGCCAGCAGCAGGGGGGGCTCCTACAATGAGCAGTTCTTC
CASSRGGSYNEQFF
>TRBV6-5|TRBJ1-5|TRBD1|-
TGTGCCAGCACCCCAGACAGGGACACAGGGCCCCAGCATTTT
CASTPDRDTGPQHF
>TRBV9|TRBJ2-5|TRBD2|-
TGTGCCAGCAGCGTATTGGCTAGCGGGGGGGTGTCTGCGACCCAGTACTTC
CASSVLASGGVSATQYF
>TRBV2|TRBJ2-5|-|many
TGTGCCAGCAGTGAGGGGGGCCTCGTTCCTCGGGAGACCCAGTACTTC
CASSEGGLVPRETQYF
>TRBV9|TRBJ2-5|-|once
TGTGCCAGCAGCGTAGTTGGCGGGAGTCAGGGGGAGACCCAGTACTTC
CASSVVGGSQGETQYF
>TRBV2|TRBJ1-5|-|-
TGTGCCAGCTCGGGCCTCTATCAGCCCCAGCATTTT
CASSGLYQPQHF
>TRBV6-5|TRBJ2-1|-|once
TGTGCCAGCAGTCCGAGGAGGGGAATAACCAATGAGCAGTTCTTC
CASSPRRGITNEQFF
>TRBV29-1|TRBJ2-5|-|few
TGCAGCGTCGCTGGGGAGACCCAGTACTTC
CSVAGETQYF
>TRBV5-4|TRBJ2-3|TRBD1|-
TGTGCCAGCAGCTTCCGGGACAGGGGTGCAGATACGCAGTATTTT
CASSFRDRGADTQYF
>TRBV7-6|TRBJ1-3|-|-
TGTGCCAGCAGCTTAGCCACCATGAGCTCAGGAAACACCATATATTTT
CASSLATMSSGNTIYF
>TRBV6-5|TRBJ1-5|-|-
TGTGCCAGCAGTTACGGGGTTAATCAGCCCCAGCATTTT
CASSYGVNQPQHF
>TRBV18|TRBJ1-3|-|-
TGTGCCAGCTCACCTGGGGTTGGAAACACCATATATTTT
CASSPGVGNTIYF
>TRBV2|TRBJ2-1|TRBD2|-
TGTGCCAGCAGTGAGGATTGGGATAGGGCGGGAGAACGGTTCTTC
CASSEDWDRAGERFF
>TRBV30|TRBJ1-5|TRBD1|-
TGTGCCTGGAGGGCCGACTCAGGGGGGCAGCCCCAGCATTTT
CAWRADSGGQPQHF
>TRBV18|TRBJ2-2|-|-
TGTGCCAGCTCACCACCGGTCGGGAGAGTGGCCGGGGAGCTGTTTTTT
CASSPPVGRVAGELFF
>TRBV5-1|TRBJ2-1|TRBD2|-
TGCGCCAGCAGCCCTCTAGCGGGAAGTTACAATGAGCAGTTCTTC
CASSPLAGSYNEQFF
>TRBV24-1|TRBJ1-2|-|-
TGTGCCACCAGTGATTTGCGGGCCTACACCTTC
CATSDLRAYTF
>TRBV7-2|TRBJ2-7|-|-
TGTGCCAGCAGCCCGACGCTTGGGGGGAGGTACGAGCAGTACTTC
CASSPTLGGRYEQYF
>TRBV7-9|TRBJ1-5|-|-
TGTGCCAGCAGCCTCAACTCGGGGGGGCAGCCCCAGCATTTT
CASSLNSGGQPQHF
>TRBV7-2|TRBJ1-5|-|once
TGTGCCAGCAGCTTAGGGGGATATCAGCCCCAGCATTTT
CASSLGGYQPQHF
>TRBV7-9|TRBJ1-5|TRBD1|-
TGTGCCAGCAGCCCGACCGCAGGGGGGCCCCAGCATTTT
CASSPTAGGPQHF
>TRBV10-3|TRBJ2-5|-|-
TGTGCCATCAGGAATAATCCCCAAGAGACCCAGTACTTC
CAIRNNPQETQYF
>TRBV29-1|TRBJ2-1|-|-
TGCAGCGTTGAAGATAATAGGCCAGGGCGCTACAATGAGCAGTTCTTC
CSVEDNRPGRYNEQFF
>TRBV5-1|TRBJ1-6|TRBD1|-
TGCGCCAGCAGCTTGGGGGGACAGGCTTGGAATAATTCACCCCTCCACTTT
CASSLGGQAWNNSPLHF
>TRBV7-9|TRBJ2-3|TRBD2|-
TGTGCCAGCAGCTCCCATGCTAGCGGGAGGGGTGGAGATACGCAGTATTTT
CASSSHASGRGGDTQYF
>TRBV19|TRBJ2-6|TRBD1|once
TGTGCCAGTAGTAACCGGGACAGGGGGGTCTCTGGGGCCAACGTCCTGACTTTC
CASSNRDRGVSGANVLTF
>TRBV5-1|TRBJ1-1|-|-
TGCGCCAGCAGCTTGATAGCCAACCCGAACACTGAAGCTTTCTTT
CASSLIANPNTEAFF
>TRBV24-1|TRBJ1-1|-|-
TGTGCCACCAGTGGCGGGACGGTGAACACTGAAGCTTTCTTT
CATSGGTVNTEAFF
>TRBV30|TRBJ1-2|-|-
TGTGCCTCAAGGTGGGCTAGACCCTATGGCTACACCTTC
CASRWARPYGYTF
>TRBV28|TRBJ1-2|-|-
TGTGCCAGCTCAGGGGCTGCTAACTATGGCTACACCTTC
CASSGAANYGYTF
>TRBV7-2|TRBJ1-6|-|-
TGTGCCAGCAGCTTAGCAGGGAGGGATAATTCACCCCTCCACTTT
CASSLAGRDNSPLHF
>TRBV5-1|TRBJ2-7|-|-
TGCGCCAGCAGCTTAACGGGGGCCTCCTACGAGCAGTACTTC
CASSLTGASYEQYF
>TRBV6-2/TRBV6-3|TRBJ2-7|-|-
TGTGCCAGCAGTTACTCTCCCCGGATCAACCTCTACGAGCAGTACTTC
CASSYSPRINLYEQYF
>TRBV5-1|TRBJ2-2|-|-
TGCGCCAGCAGCCTACAGGGTAACACCGGGGAGCTGTTTTTT
CASSLQGNTGELFF
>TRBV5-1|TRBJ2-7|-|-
TGCGCCAGCAGCTTGGACCACCTCTCCTACGAGCAGTACTTC
CASSLDHLSYEQYF
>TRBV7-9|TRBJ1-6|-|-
TGTGCCAGCAGCTTAGTGGGTAATTCACCCCTCCACTTT
CASSLVGNSPLHF
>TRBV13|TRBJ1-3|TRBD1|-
TGTGCCAGCAGCTGGGGGGGAACAGGGGCTGGAAACACCATATATTTT
CASSWGGTGAGNTIYF
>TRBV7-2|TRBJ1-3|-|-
TGTGCCAGCAGTCGCACCAGCTCTGGAAACACCATATATTTT
CASSRTSSGNTIYF
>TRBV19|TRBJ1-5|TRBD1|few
TGTGCCAGTAGTACGACAGGGACTTATAGCAATCAGCCCCAGCATTTT
CASSTTGTYSNQPQHF
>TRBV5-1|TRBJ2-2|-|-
TGCGCCAGCAGCAGGGATCTCAACACCGGGGAGCTGTTTTTT
CASSRDLNTGELFF
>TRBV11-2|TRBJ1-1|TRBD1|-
TGTGCCAGCAGTCTTTCGGGCAGGGGGGACACTGAAGCTTTCTTT
CASSLSGRGDTEAFF
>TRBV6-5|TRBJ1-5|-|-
TGTGCCAGTACAGCCTATAGCAATCAGCCCCAGCATTTT
CASTAYSNQPQHF
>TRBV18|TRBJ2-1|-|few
TGTGCCAGCTCATTGGACACCTTTCCCCCGTTCTTC
CASSLDTFPPFF
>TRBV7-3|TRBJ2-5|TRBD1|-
TGTGCCAGCGCACAGGGGGACACAGAGACCCAGTACTTC
CASAQGDTETQYF
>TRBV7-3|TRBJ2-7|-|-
TGTGCCAGCAGCCGAGCGGGTGGGGGTCACTACGAGCAGTACTTC
CASSRAGGGHYEQYF
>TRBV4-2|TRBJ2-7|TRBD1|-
TGTGCCAGCAGCCAAGACAGACAGGGGTTCTACGAGCAGTACTTC
CASSQDRQGFYEQYF
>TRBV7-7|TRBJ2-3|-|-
TGTGCTAGCAGCTTAGGATTATCGGGCACAGATACGCAGTATTTT
CASSLGLSGTDTQYF
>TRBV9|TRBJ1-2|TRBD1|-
TGTGCCAGTACACGGTCCGGGACAGGGATACAGGGTGGCTACACCTTC
CASTRSGTGIQGGYTF
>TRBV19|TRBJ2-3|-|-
TGTGCCAGTACCCCTGCGAGGTCGTACTCTAGCACAGATACGCAGTATTTT
CASTPARSYSSTDTQYF
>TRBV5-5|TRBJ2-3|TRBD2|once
TGTGCCAGCAGCCGTAGCGGGGGTAGCACAGATACGCAGTATTTT
CASSRSGGSTDTQYF
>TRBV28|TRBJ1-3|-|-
TGTGCCAGCAGTACTACTGGAAACACCATATATTTT
CASSTTGNTIYF
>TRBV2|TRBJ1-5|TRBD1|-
TGTGCCAGCAGTGAAGCGCCTATGGACAGGGTAAATCAGCCCCAGCATTTT
CASSEAPMDRVNQPQHF
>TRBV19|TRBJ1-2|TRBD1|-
TGTGCCAGTACCGGACAGGGTCCGAGAGGTGGCTACACCTTC
CASTGQGPRGGYTF
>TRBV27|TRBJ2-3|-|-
TGTGCCAGCAGAACAGGGTTCCGGGGGGATACGCAGTATTTT
CASRTGFRGDTQYF
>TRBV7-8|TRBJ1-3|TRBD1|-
TGTGCCAGCAGCTTAGATGGGACAGCACAAAACACCATATATTTT
CASSLDGTAQNTIYF
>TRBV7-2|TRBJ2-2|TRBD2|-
TGTGCCAGCAGCGCTACTAGCGGGAACACCGGGGAGCTGTTTTTT
CASSATSGNTGELFF